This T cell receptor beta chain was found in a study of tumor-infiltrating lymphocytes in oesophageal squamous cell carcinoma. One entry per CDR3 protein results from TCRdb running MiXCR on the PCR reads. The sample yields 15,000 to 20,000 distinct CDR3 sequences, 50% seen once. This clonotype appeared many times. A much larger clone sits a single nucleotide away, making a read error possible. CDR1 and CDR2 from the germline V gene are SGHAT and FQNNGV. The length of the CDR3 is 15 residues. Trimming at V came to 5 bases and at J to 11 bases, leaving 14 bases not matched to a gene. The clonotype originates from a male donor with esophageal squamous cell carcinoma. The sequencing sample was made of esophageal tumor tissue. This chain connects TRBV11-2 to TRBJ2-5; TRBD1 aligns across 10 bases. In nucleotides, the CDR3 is TGTGCCAGCAGCCGACAGGGGGCGAACTACAATGAGCAGTACTTC. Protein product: CASSRQGANYNEQYF.